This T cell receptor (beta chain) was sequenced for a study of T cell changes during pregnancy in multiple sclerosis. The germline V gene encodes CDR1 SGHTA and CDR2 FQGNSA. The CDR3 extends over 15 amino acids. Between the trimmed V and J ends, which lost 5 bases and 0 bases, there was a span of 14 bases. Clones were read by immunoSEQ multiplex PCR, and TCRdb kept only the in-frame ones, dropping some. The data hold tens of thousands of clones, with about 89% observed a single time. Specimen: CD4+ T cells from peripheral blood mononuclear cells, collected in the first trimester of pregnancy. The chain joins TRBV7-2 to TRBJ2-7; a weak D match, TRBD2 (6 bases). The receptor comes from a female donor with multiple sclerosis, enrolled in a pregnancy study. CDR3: CASSRTGVSSYEQYF. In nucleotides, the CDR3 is TGTGCCAGCAGCCGGACGGGGGTTAGCTCCTACGAGCAGTACTTC.